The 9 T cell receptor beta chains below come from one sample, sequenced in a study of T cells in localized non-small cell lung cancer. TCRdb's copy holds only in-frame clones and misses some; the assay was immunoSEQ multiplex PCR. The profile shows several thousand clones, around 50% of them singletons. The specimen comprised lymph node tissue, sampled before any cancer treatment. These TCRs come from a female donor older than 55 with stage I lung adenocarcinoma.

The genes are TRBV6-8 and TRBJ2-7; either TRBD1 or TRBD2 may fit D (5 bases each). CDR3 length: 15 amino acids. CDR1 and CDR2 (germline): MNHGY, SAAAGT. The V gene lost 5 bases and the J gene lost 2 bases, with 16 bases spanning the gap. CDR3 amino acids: CASSPFSGRTYEQYF. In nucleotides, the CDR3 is TGTGCCAGCAGTCCCTTTTCGGGGCGAACCTACGAGCAGTACTTC.

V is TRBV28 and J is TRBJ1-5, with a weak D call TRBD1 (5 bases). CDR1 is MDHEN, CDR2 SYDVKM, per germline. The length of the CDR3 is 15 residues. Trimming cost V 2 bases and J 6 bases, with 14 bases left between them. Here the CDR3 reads CASSLATGGIQPQHF. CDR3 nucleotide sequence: TGTGCCAGCAGTTTAGCCACGGGGGGGATTCAGCCCCAGCATTTT.

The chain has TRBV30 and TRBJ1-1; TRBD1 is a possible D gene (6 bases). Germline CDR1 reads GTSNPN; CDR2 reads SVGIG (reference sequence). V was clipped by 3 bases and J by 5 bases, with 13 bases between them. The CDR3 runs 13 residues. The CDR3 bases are TGTGCCTGGAGAGCTGACAGGAGGACTGAAGCTTTCTTT. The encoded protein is CAWRADRRTEAFF.

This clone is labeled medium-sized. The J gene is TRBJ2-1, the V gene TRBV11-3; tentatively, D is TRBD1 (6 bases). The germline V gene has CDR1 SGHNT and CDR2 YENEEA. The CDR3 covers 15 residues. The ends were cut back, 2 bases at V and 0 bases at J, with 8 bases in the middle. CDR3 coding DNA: TGTGCCAGCAGCTTAAACAGGGACTCCTACAATGAGCAGTTCTTC. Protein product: CASSLNRDSYNEQFF.

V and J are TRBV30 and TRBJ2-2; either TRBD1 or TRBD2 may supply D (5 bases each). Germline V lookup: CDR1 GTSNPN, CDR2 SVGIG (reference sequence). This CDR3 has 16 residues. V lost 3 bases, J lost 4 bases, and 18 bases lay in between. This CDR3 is CAWRGVRVGSTGELFF. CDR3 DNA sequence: TGTGCCTGGAGGGGGGTGCGGGTCGGATCCACCGGGGAGCTGTTTTTT.

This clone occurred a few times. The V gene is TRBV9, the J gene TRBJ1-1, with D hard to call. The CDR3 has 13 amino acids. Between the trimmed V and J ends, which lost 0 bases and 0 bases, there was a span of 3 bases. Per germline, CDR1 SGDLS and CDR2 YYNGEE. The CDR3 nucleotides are TGTGCCAGCAGCGTAGGAATGAACACTGAAGCTTTCTTT. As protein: CASSVGMNTEAFF.

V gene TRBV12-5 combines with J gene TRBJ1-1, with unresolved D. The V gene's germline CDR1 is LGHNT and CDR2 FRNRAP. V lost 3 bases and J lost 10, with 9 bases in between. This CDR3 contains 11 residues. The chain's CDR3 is CASGFGGRAFF. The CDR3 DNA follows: TGTGCTAGTGGTTTCGGAGGTAGAGCTTTCTTT.

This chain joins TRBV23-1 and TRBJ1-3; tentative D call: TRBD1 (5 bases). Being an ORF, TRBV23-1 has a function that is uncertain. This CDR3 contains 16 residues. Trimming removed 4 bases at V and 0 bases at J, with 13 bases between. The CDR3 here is CASSPHRFCSGNTIYF. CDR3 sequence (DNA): TGCGCCAGCAGTCCGCACAGGTTCTGCTCTGGAAACACCATATATTTT.

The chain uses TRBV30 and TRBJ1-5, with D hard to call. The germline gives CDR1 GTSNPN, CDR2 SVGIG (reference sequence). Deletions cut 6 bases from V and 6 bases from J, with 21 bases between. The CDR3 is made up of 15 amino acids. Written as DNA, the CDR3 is TGTGCCTGTACTCCGGGAGGTCTACGAGGTCAGCCCCAGCATTTT. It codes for CACTPGGLRGQPQHF.